A single sample gave rise to the 19 T cell receptor beta chains below, sequenced in a study of blood T cell repertoires in COVID-19. Clones were read by immunoSEQ multiplex PCR, and TCRdb kept only the in-frame ones, dropping some. The top ten clones hold 1% to 1.5% of a sample with 90,000 to 120,000 clones, just over 90% of them seen once. Sequencing was performed on peripheral blood. All receptors come from a woman between 25 and 40 years old with acute or convalescent COVID-19.

In DNA form, the CDR3 reads TGTGCCAGCAGTTCCCCAGGGGGAGTGACTGAAGCTTTCTTT. Its protein product is CASSSPGGVTEAFF. The V call is TRBV28, the J call TRBJ1-1; 7 positions agree with TRBD1. J was trimmed by 5 bases and V by 4 bases; bases with no gene match: 7. The CDR3 length is 14 residues. Germline loops: CDR1 MDHEN, CDR2 SYDVKM. The full variable domain, its missing parts supplied by reference TRBV28 and TRBJ1-1, is DVKVTQSSRYLVKRTGEKVFLECVQDMDHENMFWYRQDPGLGLRLIYFSYDVKMKEKGDIPEGYSVSREKKERFSLILESASTNQTSMYLCASSSPGGVTEAFFGQGTRLTVV.

The chain employs TRBV7-2 and TRBJ2-1; D is unclear. This CDR3 is built from 16 residues. Trimming pared 0 bases from V and 7 bases from J, leaving 16 bases between. Per germline, CDR1 SGHTA and CDR2 FQGNSA. CDR3: CASSLALQYSFNEQFF. The CDR3 nucleotides are TGTGCCAGCAGCTTAGCGCTCCAATACAGTTTTAATGAGCAGTTCTTC.

The chain carries TRBV3-1 (or the pseudogene TRBV3-2) and TRBJ1-1; 8 bases match TRBD1. Trimming removed 1 base from V and 7 bases from J; junction bases left unmatched: 5. The CDR3 contains 14 residues. Germline assignment: CDR1 LGHDT and CDR2 YNNKEL (reference sequence). The CDR3 protein is CASSQGTDRGEAFF. The CDR3 coding sequence is TGTGCCAGCAGCCAAGGAACTGACAGGGGTGAAGCTTTCTTT.

The chain joins TRBV27 to TRBJ2-6, with TRBD2 as a possible D gene (5 bases). From germline, CDR1 is MNHEY and CDR2 SMNVEV (reference sequence). The CDR3 is 16 residues long. V lost 7 bases to trimming and J lost 0 bases, with 13 bases between them. The CDR3 loop reads CASMERLSSGANVLTF. For the CDR3, the DNA is TGTGCCAGCATGGAGCGGTTAAGCTCTGGGGCCAACGTCCTGACTTTC.

The chain is built from TRBV4-3 and TRBJ2-5; tentative D call: TRBD1 (6 bases). The V gene's germline CDR1 is LGHNA and CDR2 YSLEER. Deletions cut 0 bases from V and 0 bases from J, with 11 bases between. The CDR3 has 16 residues. CDR3 in amino acids: CASSQDWTADQETQYF. The CDR3 nucleotides are TGCGCCAGCAGCCAAGACTGGACAGCCGACCAAGAGACCCAGTACTTC.

The chain combines TRBV4-1 with TRBJ1-6, with D unclear. The germline CDR1 and CDR2 sequences are MGHRA and YSYEKL. CDR3 length: 15 amino acids. Trimming took 6 bases from V and 0 from J, leaving 9 bases between them. The CDR3 region has the DNA TGCGCCAGCAGTCGTGTGAGCTCCTATAATTCACCCCTCCACTTT. Its translation is CASSRVSSYNSPLHF.

The V call is TRBV7-6, the J call TRBJ2-1, with a possible D match to TRBD1 (5 bases). This CDR3 has 14 residues. Trimming left V 3 bases short and J 4 bases short, with 10 bases between. CDR1 is SGHVS, CDR2 FNYEAQ, per germline. As DNA, the CDR3 is TGTGCCAGCAGCTTGGGGCTTTCTTACAATGAGCAGTTCTTC. Translating it yields CASSLGLSYNEQFF.

The genes are TRBV5-1 and TRBJ1-6; D gene uncertain. The CDR3 totals 15 residues. The germline V and J ends were trimmed by 0 bases and 7 bases, with 11 bases remaining between them. Germline V gene lookup returns CDR1 SGHRS and CDR2 YFSETQ. CDR3 sequence (DNA): TGCGCCAGCAGCTTGGGGTTCCCGCGGAATTCACCCCTCCACTTT. Translating it yields CASSLGFPRNSPLHF.

The J gene is TRBJ2-7, the V gene TRBV18; tentatively, D is TRBD1 (6 bases). Looked up from germline, CDR1 is KGHSH and CDR2 is LQKENI. CDR3 length equals 15 residues. V was trimmed by 3 bases and J by 3 bases, leaving 15 bases between them. CDR3 bases: TGTGCCAGCTCACCTAAGACAGGCAGAAACTACGAGCAGTACTTC. This translates into CASSPKTGRNYEQYF.

The chain employs TRBV10-3 and TRBJ2-7; D not certain. CDR1 is ENHRY, CDR2 SYGVKD, per germline. The CDR3 runs to 13 residues. V was trimmed by 9 bases and J by 1 base, leaving 13 bases between them. CDR3 coding DNA: TGTGCCATAGAAAGCCAGGAATCCTACGAGCAGTACTTC. Protein: CAIESQESYEQYF.

J is TRBJ2-1 and V is TRBV27; 9 nucleotides line up with TRBD2. Trimming removed 3 bases from V and 8 bases from J; junction bases left unmatched: 5. Germline V gene lookup returns CDR1 MNHEY and CDR2 SMNVEV (reference sequence). The CDR3 contains 14 residues. In nucleotides, the CDR3 is TGTGCCAGCAGTTTTCAGGCTAGCGGGGATGAGCAGTTCTTC. This sequence encodes CASSFQASGDEQFF.

The chain carries TRBV13 and TRBJ2-7, with TRBD2 identical over 11 bases. Per germline, CDR1 PRHDT and CDR2 FYEKMQ (reference sequence). The trim removed 5 bases at V and 7 bases at J, leaving 10 bases unmatched. The CDR3 has 15 residues. CDR3 loop: CASSPRTSGRTEQYF. The CDR3 DNA reads as TGTGCCAGCAGCCCGCGGACTAGCGGGCGAACTGAGCAGTACTTC.

The chain has TRBV19 and TRBJ2-7, with 10 bases that match TRBD1. Per germline, CDR1 LNHDA and CDR2 SQIVND (reference sequence). CDR3 length: 16 residues. V lost 5 bases and J lost 1; bases outside the gene matches: 8. The DNA of the CDR3 is TGTGCCAGTAGTCATCGCGGGACAGGGGCGTCCTACGAGCAGTACTTC. It codes for CASSHRGTGASYEQYF.

The chain employs TRBV11-3 and TRBJ1-5; 8 bases line up with TRBD1. Germline V lookup: CDR1 SGHNT, CDR2 YENEEA. The CDR3 loop spans 16 amino acids. J lost 3 bases, V lost 1 base, and 5 bases had no gene match. Here the CDR3 reads CASSLGGGQDNQPQHF. The DNA for the CDR3 is TGTGCCAGCAGCTTAGGAGGGGGACAGGACAATCAGCCCCAGCATTTT.

The rearrangement links TRBV19 to TRBJ1-2; D unclear. CDR1 is LNHDA and CDR2 is SQIVND in the germline V gene (reference sequence). The CDR3 consists of 15 residues. V lost 0 bases and J 5 bases, leaving 13 bases between the germline ends. This chain's CDR3 is CASSIDRTDTYGYTF. The CDR3 DNA sequence: TGTGCCAGTAGTATAGATCGAACAGACACATATGGCTACACCTTC. The complete variable domain, with remaining parts taken from reference TRBV19 and TRBJ1-2, reads DGGITQSPKYLFRKEGQNVTLSCEQNLNHDAMYWYRQDPGQGLRLIYYSQIVNDFQKGDIAEGYSVSREKKESFPLTVTSAQKNPTAFYLCASSIDRTDTYGYTFGSGTRLTVV.

Remarks on this clone: Within the sample, other DNA sequences also encode this same CDR3. The chain is built from TRBV9 and TRBJ2-2; the match to TRBD2 covers 10 bases. The CDR3 is made up of 15 amino acids. V gave up 3 bases and J gave up 2 bases; unmatched junction bases: 1. CDR1 and CDR2 from the germline V gene are SGDLS and YYNGEE. CDR3 region: CASSASGGNTGELFF. DNA of the CDR3: TGTGCCAGCAGCGCTAGCGGGGGTAACACCGGGGAGCTGTTTTTT.

CDR3 amino acids: CASSQMDMENGYTF. The CDR3 nucleotides read TGTGCCAGCAGCCAAATGGACATGGAGAACGGCTACACCTTC. J is TRBJ1-2 and V is TRBV4-2; perhaps TRBD1 as D (5 bases). CDR1 and CDR2 (germline): LGHNA, YNFKEQ. Trimming stripped 2 bases from V and 8 bases from J, with 15 bases between. This CDR3 region has 14 residues.

V gene TRBV6-5 combines with J gene TRBJ1-1, with a tentative D call TRBD1 (5 bases). This CDR3 has 14 amino acids. Per the germline V gene, CDR1 is MNHEY and CDR2 is SVGAGI. Trimming removed 7 bases at V and 3 bases at J, with 15 bases between. The CDR3 region is CASNEEGRDTEAFF. The CDR3 DNA reads as TGTGCCAGCAACGAGGAGGGGAGGGACACTGAAGCTTTCTTT.

This clone was counted between two and nine times. The rearrangement joins TRBV18 to TRBJ2-2, with 7 bases matching TRBD2. Germline V CDR1 and CDR2: KGHSH, LQKENI. This CDR3 spans 15 amino acids. The trim removed 4 bases at V and 6 bases at J, leaving 8 bases unmatched. CDR3 in DNA: TGTGCCAGCTCACTTGGAAGCGGGAAGGCCGGGGAGCTGTTTTTT. It yields the protein CASSLGSGKAGELFF.